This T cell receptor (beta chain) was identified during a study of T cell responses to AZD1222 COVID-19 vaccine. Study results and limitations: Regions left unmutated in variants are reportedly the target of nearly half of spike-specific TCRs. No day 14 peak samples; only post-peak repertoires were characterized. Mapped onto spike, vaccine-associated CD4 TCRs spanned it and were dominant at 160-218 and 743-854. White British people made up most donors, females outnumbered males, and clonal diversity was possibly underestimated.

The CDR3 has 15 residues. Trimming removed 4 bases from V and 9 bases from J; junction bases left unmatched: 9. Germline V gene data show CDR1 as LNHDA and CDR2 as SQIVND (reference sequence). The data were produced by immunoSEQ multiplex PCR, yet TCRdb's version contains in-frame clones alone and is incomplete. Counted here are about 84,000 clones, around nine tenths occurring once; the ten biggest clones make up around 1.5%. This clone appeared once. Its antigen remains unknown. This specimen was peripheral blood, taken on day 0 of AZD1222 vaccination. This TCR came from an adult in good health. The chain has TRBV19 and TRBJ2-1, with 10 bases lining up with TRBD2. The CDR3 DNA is TGTGCCAGTAGTAGCGGTCTAGCGGGAGTTGCTGAGCAGTTCTTC. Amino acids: CASSSGLAGVAEQFF.